The 19 T cell receptor beta chains below were found in one sample sequenced in a study of blood T cell repertoires in COVID-19. Measured with immunoSEQ multiplex PCR; TCRdb has only the in-frame clones, and not every one. This table holds tens of thousands of clones, approximately 86% found once. The specimen was peripheral blood. Receptor source: an elderly man with active COVID-19.

The chain has TRBV7-3 and TRBJ2-5, with 7 bases identical to TRBD1. J lost 7 bases, V lost 3 bases, and 8 bases had no gene match. Germline values: CDR1 SGHTA, CDR2 FQGTGA. This CDR3 has 14 residues. CDR3 in amino acids: CASSLGQPLGTQYF. Here the CDR3 DNA reads TGTGCCAGCAGCTTGGGACAGCCGTTGGGGACCCAGTACTTC.

This clone was observed once. The V call is TRBV5-6, the J call TRBJ2-7, with 8 bases aligning to TRBD2. This CDR3 is 14 amino acids long. V dropped 3 bases and J dropped 3; count of bases not matched to a gene: 5. Germline V gives CDR1 SGHDT, CDR2 YYEEEE. CDR3 sequence (DNA): TGTGCCAGCAGCTCACCCACTAGCGGCTACGAGCAGTACTTC. This sequence encodes CASSSPTSGYEQYF.

The rearrangement links TRBV7-2 to TRBJ1-4, with D unresolved. The ends were cut back, 5 bases at V and 8 bases at J, with 12 bases in the middle. The CDR3 sequence is 13 residues long. CDR1 and CDR2 (germline): SGHTA, FQGNSA. CDR3 coding DNA: TGTGCCAGCAGCGCTTCCGGGAACGAAAAACTGTTTTTT. Translated: CASSASGNEKLFF.

V and J are TRBV19 and TRBJ2-5, with TRBD1 matching over 10 bases. V dropped 8 bases and J dropped 3; count of bases not matched to a gene: 6. The CDR3 is 14 residues long. Germline V gives CDR1 LNHDA, CDR2 SQIVND (reference sequence). DNA of the CDR3: TGTGCCAGTCAACCCGGGACAGGGGAAGAGACCCAGTACTTC. It yields the protein CASQPGTGEETQYF.

This clone was detected only a few times. This rearrangement joins TRBV7-2 to TRBJ2-3; 9 bases agree with TRBD1. The CDR3 totals 15 residues. From germline, CDR1 is SGHTA and CDR2 FQGNSA. Trimming removed 2 bases from V and 6 bases from J; junction bases left unmatched: 6. The CDR3 nucleotides read TGTGCCAGCAGCTTAAGCGCGACAGGGGGGGATACGCAGTATTTT. Residues: CASSLSATGGDTQYF.

The chain recombines TRBV5-5 with TRBJ2-7; 9 positions agree with TRBD2. The CDR3 is made up of 16 amino acids. V lost 2 bases, J lost 5 bases, and 11 bases stayed unmatched. Germline V gene sequence: CDR1 SGHKS, CDR2 YYEKEE (reference sequence). The CDR3 here is CASSFSVPGLANEQYF. CDR3 nucleotides: TGTGCCAGCAGCTTTTCAGTTCCGGGACTAGCTAACGAGCAGTACTTC.

This sequence joins TRBV4-3 and TRBJ1-5, with D possibly being TRBD1 (6 bases). The CDR3 spans 14 residues. The germline CDR1 and CDR2 sequences are LGHNA and YSLEER. Trimming left V 0 bases short and J 7 bases short, with 10 bases between. CDR3 DNA: TGCGCCAGCAGCCAAGAAACAGGGAAACAGCCCCAGCATTTT. Translated, it gives CASSQETGKQPQHF.

This chain links TRBV9 with TRBJ2-2; 14 nucleotides match TRBD2. The J segment lost 4 bases and the V segment lost 1 base, leaving 12 bases of the junction unmatched. The CDR3 length is 20 residues. Germline-derived CDR1 and CDR2 are SGDLS and YYNGEE. The DNA for the CDR3 is TGTGCCAGCAGCGTACGTGGGACTAGCGGGAGTCACGGTGGCACCGGGGAGCTGTTTTTT. Its protein is CASSVRGTSGSHGGTGELFF.

The chain couples TRBV19 to TRBJ1-1, with D perhaps matching TRBD1 (6 bases). CDR3 length equals 13 residues. CDR1 is LNHDA and CDR2 is SQIVND in the germline V gene (reference sequence). V lost 10 bases and J lost 6, with 18 bases in between. The CDR3 protein is CATRRGAWAEAFF. Here the CDR3 DNA reads TGTGCCACCCGGCGGGGGGCTTGGGCTGAAGCTTTCTTT.

This rearrangement joins TRBV28 to TRBJ2-7, with 7 bases lining up with TRBD2. This CDR3 contains 14 residues. The germline V gene has CDR1 MDHEN and CDR2 SYDVKM. The V gene end was trimmed by 2 bases and the J gene end by 2 bases; junction bases not matched to a gene: 3. The CDR3 bases are TGTGCCAGCAGTTTAGCGGGAGACGCCTACGAGCAGTACTTC. Protein sequence: CASSLAGDAYEQYF. Full variable domain (remainder filled in from reference TRBV28 and TRBJ2-7): DVKVTQSSRYLVKRTGEKVFLECVQDMDHENMFWYRQDPGLGLRLIYFSYDVKMKEKGDIPEGYSVSREKKERFSLILESASTNQTSMYLCASSLAGDAYEQYFGPGTRLTVT.

This chain joins TRBV23-1 and TRBJ1-4; a possible D gene is TRBD1 (5 bases). TRBV23-1 is an ORF, with its function uncertain. The CDR3 totals 16 residues. Trimming pared 6 bases from V and 4 bases from J, leaving 18 bases between. The CDR3 DNA reads as TGCGCCAGCAGCCGGGGGACCGGCTTACTTAATGAAAAACTGTTTTTT. Its protein is CASSRGTGLLNEKLFF.

V and J are TRBV7-8 and TRBJ2-7, with 11 bases lining up with TRBD2. Per germline, CDR1 SGHVS and CDR2 FQNEAQ. The CDR3 loop spans 16 amino acids. V was clipped by 3 bases and J by 5 bases; unmatched bases: 9. The CDR3 reads CASSFIRSGRVHEQYF. Here the CDR3 DNA reads TGTGCCAGCAGCTTTATTCGTAGCGGGAGGGTCCACGAGCAGTACTTC. The variable domain in full, completed from reference TRBV7-8 and TRBJ2-7, reads GAGVSQSPRYKVAKRGQDVALRCDPISGHVSLFWYQQALGQGPEFLTYFQNEAQLDKSGLPSDRFFAERPEGSVSTLKIQRTQQEDSAVYLCASSFIRSGRVHEQYFGPGTRLTVT.

The V call is TRBV28, the J call TRBJ2-5, with 9 bases lining up with TRBD2. V shed 2 bases and J 4 bases; nucleotides not matched to a gene: 5. The germline V gene encodes CDR1 MDHEN and CDR2 SYDVKM. CDR3 length: 15 amino acids. CDR3 in amino acids: CASSLAGGPPETQYF. The CDR3 DNA follows: TGTGCCAGCAGTTTAGCGGGAGGGCCCCCAGAGACCCAGTACTTC.

CDR3 DNA sequence: TGTGCCAGCAGAGTGGGACTAGCGTTCACAGATACGCAGTATTTT. Translation gives CASRVGLAFTDTQYF. The chain carries TRBV2 and TRBJ2-3; TRBD2 agrees at 10 bases. The CDR3 sequence is 15 residues long. V was pared by 6 bases and J by 2 bases, with 5 bases of the junction left unmatched. CDR1 is SNHLY, CDR2 FYNNEI, per germline.

The V gene is TRBV9, the J gene TRBJ2-1; the match to TRBD2 covers 9 bases. Germline values: CDR1 SGDLS, CDR2 YYNGEE. The CDR3 loop spans 15 amino acids. The V segment lost 1 base and the J segment 8 bases; nucleotides outside the gene matches: 7. CDR3 coding DNA: TGTGCCAGCAGCGTATCTAGCGGGATTATGGATGAGCAGTTCTTC. This sequence encodes CASSVSSGIMDEQFF.

The chain couples TRBV4-2 to TRBJ2-2, with TRBD2 identical over 8 bases. This CDR3 contains 16 residues. CDR1 and CDR2 (germline): LGHNA, YNFKEQ. J gave up 5 bases and V 0 bases, and 5 bases lay outside the gene matches. DNA of the CDR3: TGTGCCAGCAGCCAAGAGACTAGCGTGGTAACCGGGGAGCTGTTTTTT. Translated: CASSQETSVVTGELFF.

The rearrangement joins TRBV6-5 to TRBJ2-2; D possibly corresponds to TRBD2 (5 bases). Trimming took off 7 bases at V and 1 base at J, with 10 bases between the two ends. Germline CDR1 and CDR2: MNHEY and SVGAGI. CDR3 length equals 14 residues. DNA for the CDR3: TGTGCCAGCAATGGACTGAAGAACACCGGGGAGCTGTTTTTT. Translated: CASNGLKNTGELFF.

The chain couples TRBV5-1 to TRBJ2-1, with D perhaps matching TRBD2 (5 bases). The CDR3 spans 15 residues. Germline V gene lookup returns CDR1 SGHRS and CDR2 YFSETQ. Trimming took off 0 bases at V and 2 bases at J, with 9 bases between the two ends. The CDR3 bases are TGCGCCAGCAGCTTGGTGGTCGGGACCTACAATGAGCAGTTCTTC. The encoded protein is CASSLVVGTYNEQFF.

This clone occurred a few times. The chain uses TRBV4-1 and TRBJ1-5; D uncertain. Trimming took 6 bases from V and 5 from J, leaving 11 bases between them. CDR1 MGHRA and CDR2 YSYEKL come from the germline V gene. CDR3 length: 13 amino acids. CDR3 DNA: TGCGCCAGCAGTGCCCCGGAGGATCAGCCCCAGCATTTT. Its protein is CASSAPEDQPQHF.